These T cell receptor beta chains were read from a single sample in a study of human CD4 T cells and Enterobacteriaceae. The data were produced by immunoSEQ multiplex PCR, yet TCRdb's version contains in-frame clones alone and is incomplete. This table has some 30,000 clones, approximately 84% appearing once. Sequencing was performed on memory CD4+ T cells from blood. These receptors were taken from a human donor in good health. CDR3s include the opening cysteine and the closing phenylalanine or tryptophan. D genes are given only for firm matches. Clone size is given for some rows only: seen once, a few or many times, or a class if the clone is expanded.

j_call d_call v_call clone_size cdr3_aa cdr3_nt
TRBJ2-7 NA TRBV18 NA CASSPPGPSSYEQYF TGTGCCAGCTCTCCCCCGGGTCCGAGCTCCTACGAGCAGTACTTC
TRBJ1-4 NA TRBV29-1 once CSVGVGNNEKLFF TGCAGCGTTGGGGTGGGGAATAATGAAAAACTGTTTTTT
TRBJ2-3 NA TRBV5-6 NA CASSPLRVTDTQYF TGTGCCAGCAGCCCTCTCAGGGTCACAGATACGCAGTATTTT
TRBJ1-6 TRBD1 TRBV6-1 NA CASSEPTGTGGRPLHF TGTGCCAGCAGCGAACCTACCGGGACAGGGGGCAGACCCCTCCACTTT
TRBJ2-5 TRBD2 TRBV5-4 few CASSLKPSGLEETQYF TGTGCCAGCAGCTTGAAGCCTAGCGGCCTCGAAGAGACCCAGTACTTC
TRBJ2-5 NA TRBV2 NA CASRARETEETQYF TGTGCCAGCAGGGCCCGGGAGACGGAAGAGACCCAGTACTTC
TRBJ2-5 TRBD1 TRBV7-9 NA CASSSRTGLGQETQYF TGTGCCAGCAGCTCCCGGACAGGGCTTGGCCAAGAGACCCAGTACTTC
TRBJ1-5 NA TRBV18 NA CASSNGLDGQPQHF TGTGCCAGCTCTAATGGCCTCGACGGACAGCCCCAGCATTTT
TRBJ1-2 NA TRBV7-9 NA CASSLASGGYTF TGTGCCAGCAGCTTAGCCTCAGGTGGCTACACCTTC
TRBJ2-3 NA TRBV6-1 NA CASMREAADTQYF TGTGCCAGCATGAGGGAGGCGGCAGATACGCAGTATTTT
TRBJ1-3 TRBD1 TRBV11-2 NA CASSLGTGAGNTIYF TGTGCCAGCAGCTTAGGTACAGGGGCTGGAAACACCATATATTTT
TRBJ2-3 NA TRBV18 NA CASSRDREGSDTQYF TGTGCCAGCTCACGAGACAGGGAGGGCTCAGATACGCAGTATTTT
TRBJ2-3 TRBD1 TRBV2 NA CASSAMGTGRDTQYF TGTGCCAGCAGTGCCATGGGGACAGGGCGAGATACGCAGTATTTT
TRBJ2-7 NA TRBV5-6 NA CASSPGRGSYEQYF TGTGCCAGCAGCCCGGGCAGGGGTTCCTACGAGCAGTACTTC
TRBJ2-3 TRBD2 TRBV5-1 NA CASSPGLAGGPDTQYF TGCGCCAGCAGCCCCGGACTAGCGGGAGGACCGGATACGCAGTATTTT
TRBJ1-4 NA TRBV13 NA CASSLRSAAGEKLFF TGTGCCAGCAGCCTAAGAAGTGCGGCGGGGGAAAAACTGTTTTTT
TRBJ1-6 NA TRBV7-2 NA CASSLANAGSYSPLHF TGTGCCAGCAGCTTAGCCAACGCAGGGTCCTATTCACCCCTCCACTTT
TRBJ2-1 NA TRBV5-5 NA CASSLSESAAYNEQFF TGTGCCAGCAGCTTATCAGAGAGTGCGGCCTACAATGAGCAGTTCTTC
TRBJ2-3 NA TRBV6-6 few CASSYPQGSTDTQYF TGTGCCAGCAGTTACCCCCAGGGAAGCACAGATACGCAGTATTTT
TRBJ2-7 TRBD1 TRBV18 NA CASSGTGGGEQYF TGTGCCAGCTCGGGGACAGGGGGCGGCGAGCAGTACTTC
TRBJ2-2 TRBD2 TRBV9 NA CASSVASGSAGELFF TGTGCCAGCAGCGTAGCTAGCGGGAGCGCCGGGGAGCTGTTTTTT
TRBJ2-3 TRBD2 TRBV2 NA CASCLETSGREKDTQYF TGTGCCAGCTGCCTGGAGACTAGCGGGAGGGAGAAAGATACGCAGTATTTT
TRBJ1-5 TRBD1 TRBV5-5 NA CASSQDRGQVYSNQPQHF TGTGCCAGCAGCCAGGACAGGGGGCAGGTATATAGCAATCAGCCCCAGCATTTT
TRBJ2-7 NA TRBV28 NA CASGGSVGFYEQYF TGTGCCAGCGGAGGGTCAGTTGGATTCTACGAGCAGTACTTC
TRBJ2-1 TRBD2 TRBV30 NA CAWSGAGVYNEQFF TGTGCCTGGAGTGGCGCGGGAGTGTACAATGAGCAGTTCTTC
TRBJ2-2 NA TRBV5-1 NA CASSLRQVMNTGELFF TGCGCCAGCAGCTTACGACAGGTCATGAACACCGGGGAGCTGTTTTTT
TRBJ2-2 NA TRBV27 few CASSRGLWEELFF TGTGCCAGCAGTCGCGGGCTATGGGAGGAGCTGTTTTTT
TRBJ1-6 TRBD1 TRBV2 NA CASKWTGEGSPLHF TGTGCCAGCAAATGGACAGGGGAGGGCTCACCCCTCCACTTT
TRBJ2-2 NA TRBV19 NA CASRRGSGELFF TGTGCCAGTAGGCGGGGATCCGGGGAGCTGTTTTTT
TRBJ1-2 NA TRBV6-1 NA CASSEARGGYTF TGTGCCAGCAGTGAAGCCCGGGGTGGCTACACCTTC
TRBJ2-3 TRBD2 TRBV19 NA CASSIGVQSGRAADTQYF TGTGCCAGTAGTATTGGCGTCCAGAGCGGGAGGGCCGCAGATACGCAGTATTTT
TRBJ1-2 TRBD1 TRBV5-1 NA CASSEGAYGYTF TGCGCCAGCTCGGAGGGGGCCTATGGCTACACCTTC
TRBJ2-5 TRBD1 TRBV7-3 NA CASSPTGGGETQYF TGTGCCAGCAGCCCGACAGGGGGAGGGGAGACCCAGTACTTC
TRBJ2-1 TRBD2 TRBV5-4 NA CASSSLTSGRANEQFF TGTGCCAGCAGCTCACTGACTAGCGGGAGGGCCAATGAGCAGTTCTTC
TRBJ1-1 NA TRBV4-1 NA CASSQDFGNTEAFF TGCGCCAGCAGCCAAGATTTCGGTAACACTGAAGCTTTCTTT
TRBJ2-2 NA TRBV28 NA CASSPPLAANTGELFF TGTGCCAGCAGTCCCCCCTTAGCGGCGAACACCGGGGAGCTGTTTTTT
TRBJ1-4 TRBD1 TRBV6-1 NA CASSGQGAGEKLFF TGTGCCAGCAGTGGGCAGGGGGCGGGTGAAAAACTGTTTTTT
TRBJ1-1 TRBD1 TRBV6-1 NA CASVDPGTGRTEAFF TGTGCCAGCGTGGACCCCGGGACAGGGCGCACTGAAGCTTTCTTT
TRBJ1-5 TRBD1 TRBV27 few CASRPGTGILKPQHF TGTGCCAGCAGACCCGGGACAGGGATTCTCAAGCCCCAGCATTTT
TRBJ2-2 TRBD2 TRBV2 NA CASKQREATGELFF TGTGCCAGCAAACAGCGGGAGGCCACCGGGGAGCTGTTTTTT